This TCR beta chain was recovered during a study of blood T cell repertoires in COVID-19. Study background: Sites across the United States, Italy and Spain contributed samples from acute and convalescent COVID-19. PBMCs, B-cell-depleted T cells, or T cells provided the cDNA or gDNA that made up the material.

The authors' processing: By means of reference gene primer amplification, nucleated cell counts were estimated. The data were produced by immunoSEQ multiplex PCR, yet TCRdb's version contains in-frame clones alone and is incomplete. For V, J and clone size, that table is used; D and trimming come from the DNA. The repertoire includes about 270,000 clones, 86% of them detected once, and approximately 12% sits in the top ten. The Seattle patients, enrolled during active infection, were followed longitudinally. The receptor was isolated from a woman between 25 and 40 years old with COVID-19, enrolled during active disease. The source material was peripheral blood.

CDR3 sequence: CASSQNRQETQYF. The CDR3 DNA reads TGTGCCAGCAGCCAAAACCGCCAGGAGACCCAGTACTTC. This chain uses TRBV3-1 (or the pseudogene TRBV3-2) with TRBJ2-5; D is ambiguous. CDR1 and CDR2 (germline): LGHDT, YNNKEL (reference sequence). This CDR3 is 13 amino acids long. Between the trimmed V and J ends, which lost 2 bases and 5 bases, there was a span of 9 bases.